The clone carrying this T cell receptor (beta chain) occurred many times. The antigen is undetermined. TCRdb re-called clones from the PCR reads using MiXCR. There are more than 50,000 clones in the sample; around 20% occur only once, and 3.5% to 4.5% lies in the top ten. This sample stems from a study of metastatic and nonmetastatic thyroid tumors. Across the study: Where malignant and benign thyroid patients were concerned, repertoires were compared across blood and tumor or nodule tissue. Study-level points and caveats: In both blood and tumor samples, TCR beta diversity was reported significantly higher for malignant than benign nodules.

There were no patients who had received any treatment before thyroid surgery. Trimming took off 1 base at V and 1 base at J, with 14 bases between the two ends. Germline V lookup: CDR1 SGHDT, CDR2 YYEEEE. CDR3 length: 16 amino acids. The chain combines TRBV5-6 with TRBJ1-2, with D unresolved. Sequencing was done on a sample of blood. This clonotype originated in a female donor with papillary thyroid cancer or a benign thyroid nodule (not recorded which). Some clones in this sample may be carry-over from other donors' samples. DNA for the CDR3: TGTGCCAGCAGCTTGCTCGATAGGAACCTTAACTATGGCTACACCTTC. Encoded protein: CASSLLDRNLNYGYTF.